Only one count was recorded for the clone carrying this TCR beta chain. The antigen is undetermined. The source of the sample is a study of long-term antiretroviral therapy in people with HIV. The study's findings and limits: Post-ART, diversity grew, though it stayed under transplant donor control levels. Participants lacked recorded data on ART adherence, viral resistance or therapy changes.

Samples were assayed with immunoSEQ v3.0 at survey level. The repertoire was sequenced with immunoSEQ multiplex PCR; TCRdb's copy has only in-frame clones and lacks some. The sample shows tens of thousands of clones, around 72% of them seen only once. Deletions cut 3 bases from V and 5 bases from J, with 11 bases between. The CDR3 runs 13 residues. Germline CDR1 and CDR2: SGHRS and YFSETQ. Researchers secured at least one pre-ART and at least two post-ART PBMC samples from each donor. Material: unsorted PBMCs, obtained 3.1 years after starting antiretroviral therapy. The TCR was taken from a woman in her 50s with HIV. J is TRBJ1-1 and V is TRBV5-1, with D possibly matching TRBD1 (6 bases). The CDR3 sequence is CASSSGVGTEAFF. The CDR3 DNA follows: TGCGCCAGCAGCTCAGGGGTTGGAACTGAAGCTTTCTTT.